This T cell receptor beta chain was obtained from a study of cytomegalovirus exposure and HLA in healthy donors. Study-wide background: According to later analysis, the same platform produced the approximately 130 validation and about 630 first-cohort repertoires. Study conclusions and caveats: According to a later analysis, TCR clusters from the first cohort tended to co-occur in the 110 or so validation repertoires. Confirmation was obtained in vitro that a few CMV-associated chains are specific for CMV antigens.

A word on this clone: The antigen is undetermined.

This table comes from immunoSEQ multiplex PCR, and its TCRdb copy is limited to in-frame clones, with some not included. This table holds fewer than 200,000 clones, around 96% found once. CDR3 length: 16 residues. Unmatched junction bases numbered 7, after V lost 4 bases and J lost 0 bases. Germline values: CDR1 KGHSH, CDR2 LQKENI. The receptor was derived from a woman aged 18 to 35 in good health and CMV-seronegative. The rearrangement uses TRBV18 and TRBJ2-7; TRBD1 matches 9 bases. The specimen was PBMCs. In DNA form, the CDR3 reads TGTGCCAGCTCACTCAGGGGGACAGGGTACTCCTACGAGCAGTACTTC. Its translation is CASSLRGTGYSYEQYF.